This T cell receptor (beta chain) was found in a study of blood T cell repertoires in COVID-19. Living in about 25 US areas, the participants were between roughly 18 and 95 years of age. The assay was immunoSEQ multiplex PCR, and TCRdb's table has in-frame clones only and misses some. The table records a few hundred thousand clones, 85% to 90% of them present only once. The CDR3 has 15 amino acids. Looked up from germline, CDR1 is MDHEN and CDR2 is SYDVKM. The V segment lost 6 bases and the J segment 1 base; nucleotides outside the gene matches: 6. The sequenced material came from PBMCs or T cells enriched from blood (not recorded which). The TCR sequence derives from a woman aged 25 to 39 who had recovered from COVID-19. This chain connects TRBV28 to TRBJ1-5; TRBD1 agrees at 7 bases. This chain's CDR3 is CASRSGQWSNQPQHF. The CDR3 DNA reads TGTGCCAGCAGGTCGGGACAGTGGAGCAATCAGCCCCAGCATTTT. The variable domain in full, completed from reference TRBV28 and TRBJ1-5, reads DVKVTQSSRYLVKRTGEKVFLECVQDMDHENMFWYRQDPGLGLRLIYFSYDVKMKEKGDIPEGYSVSREKKERFSLILESASTNQTSMYLCASRSGQWSNQPQHFGDGTRLSIL.